This is a list of T cell receptor beta chains from one sample in a study of identical twins. MiXCR was run by TCRdb on the 5' RACE reads, yielding one entry per CDR3 protein. The table records some 630,000 distinct CDR3 sequences, about 7.1% of them present only once. These data were likewise used in another study, on yellow fever vaccine responses in identical twins.

Sequencing was performed on PBMCs. All receptors come from a woman between 18 and 30 years old in good health. Each CDR3 is given with its conserved first and last residue. Each record gives: V gene, J gene, clone size, D gene, CDR3 DNA, CDR3 protein. A D gene is named only where the DNA matches it firmly. A clone size is listed for some rows: how often the clone was seen (once, few, many), or a class if it is expanded.

TRBV5-1	TRBJ1-1	few	.	TGCGCCAGCAGCTCCCTAGGGGGGGCTGGGAACACTGAAGCTTTCTTT	CASSSLGGAGNTEAFF
TRBV12-3/TRBV12-4	TRBJ2-2	.	TRBD2	TGTGCCAGCAGTCCCGGTGTAGCGGGAGGGTTGAGGACCGGGGAGCTGTTTTTT	CASSPGVAGGLRTGELFF
TRBV20-1	TRBJ2-3	.	.	TGCAGTGCTAAATGGGGCGGGGCCACAGATACGCAGTATTTT	CSAKWGGATDTQYF
TRBV12-5	TRBJ2-7	.	TRBD1	TGTGCTAGTGGTTCTCTTGACAGGGTAGCCTACGAGCAGTACTTC	CASGSLDRVAYEQYF
TRBV11-2	TRBJ2-5	many	.	TGTGCCAGCAGCTTAGGTGCCAGGGGAGAGACCCAGTACTTC	CASSLGARGETQYF
TRBV2	TRBJ2-1	.	TRBD2	TGTGCCAGCACTCTAGGGACTAGCGGGAGCAATGAGCAGTTCTTC	CASTLGTSGSNEQFF
TRBV12-5	TRBJ2-7	few	.	TGTGCTAGTGGTTTGGTAAGTGCGGTTCAGGACCGACCACCAGTAAGGAGGGAGCAGTACTTC	CASGLVSAVQDRPPVRREQYF
TRBV2	TRBJ2-2	.	.	TGTGCCAGCAGTGAAATCGTTGAAGATTCGAACACCGGGGAGCTGTTTTTT	CASSEIVEDSNTGELFF
TRBV13	TRBJ2-2	.	TRBD2	TGTGCCAGCAGCGCCGGGGGGAAGAACACCGGGGAGCTGTTTTTT	CASSAGGKNTGELFF
TRBV7-8	TRBJ1-1	many	.	TGTGCCAGCAGCCCAGGAAATCCGGGGCAGGACACTGAAGCTTTCTTT	CASSPGNPGQDTEAFF
TRBV3-1	TRBJ1-4	few	.	TGTGCCAGCAGCCAAGATAGGCCGGGCGCAACTAATGAAAAACTGTTTTTT	CASSQDRPGATNEKLFF
TRBV2	TRBJ2-3	few	.	TGTGCCAGCATGGTCGGGGTTAGCACAGATACGCAGTATTTT	CASMVGVSTDTQYF
TRBV24-1	TRBJ2-1	.	TRBD2	TGTGCCACCACCCCAGCCGGGGGGGCAGATGAGCAGTTCTTC	CATTPAGGADEQFF
TRBV5-1	TRBJ2-5	few	TRBD1	TGCGCCAGCAGCTGGGGGACAGGGGAAGAGACCCAGTACTTC	CASSWGTGEETQYF
TRBV9	TRBJ2-1	many	TRBD2	TGTGCCAGCAGCCCCCCCGGGACTAGCAATGAGCAGTTCTTC	CASSPPGTSNEQFF
TRBV7-3	TRBJ2-5	.	TRBD1	TGTGCCAGCAGCCCTACAGGGACAGCCGGAGAGACCCAGTACTTC	CASSPTGTAGETQYF
TRBV4-1	TRBJ2-2	few	TRBD2	TGCGCCAGCAGCCAAGTCTGGACTAGCGACACCGGGGAGCTGTTTTTT	CASSQVWTSDTGELFF
TRBV18	TRBJ2-7	few	.	TGTGCCAGCTCAACGCGACGGTCCTCCTACGAGCAGTACTTC	CASSTRRSSYEQYF
TRBV6-1	TRBJ2-1	few	.	TGTGCCAGCAGAAATGGACAGCAATACAATGAGCAGTTCTTC	CASRNGQQYNEQFF
TRBV7-7	TRBJ2-5	.	TRBD2	TGTGCCAGCAGCCCCGGGACTAGTAGGGGAGGCCAAGAGACCCAGTACTTC	CASSPGTSRGGQETQYF
TRBV20-1	TRBJ2-3	many	TRBD1	TGCAGTGCTGGTGACAGGGGCACAGATACGCAGTATTTT	CSAGDRGTDTQYF
TRBV5-1	TRBJ2-1	.	TRBD2	TGCGCCAGCAGCTTGGTCCCAGCGGGAGGGAACAATGAGCAGTTCTTC	CASSLVPAGGNNEQFF
TRBV3-1	TRBJ2-1	.	.	TGTGCCACCTCCGAAGGGGGAACAGGGAGCTCCTACAATGAGCAGTTCTTC	CATSEGGTGSSYNEQFF
TRBV29-1	TRBJ2-7	many	.	TGCAGCGTTGTAGGTCTATCGCAGGGAGTTTCGATCTACGAGCAGTACTTC	CSVVGLSQGVSIYEQYF
TRBV9	TRBJ2-1	.	TRBD1	TGTGCCAGCAGCGTAGGAACAGGGGAGAAGGACAATGAGCAGTTCTTC	CASSVGTGEKDNEQFF
TRBV19	TRBJ2-3	.	.	TGTGCCAGTACCCCGGACGGCAGAAGCACAGATACGCAGTATTTT	CASTPDGRSTDTQYF
TRBV3-1	TRBJ2-2	.	TRBD2	TGTGCCAGCAGTCAAGCGGGAACCAACACCGGGGAGCTGTTTTTT	CASSQAGTNTGELFF
TRBV20-1	TRBJ1-5	few	.	TGCAGTGCTAGGGGGGAGTATAGCAATCAGCCCCAGCATTTT	CSARGEYSNQPQHF
TRBV24-1	TRBJ1-2	many	.	TGTGCCACCAGTGATTTTTTAGGCTACACCTTC	CATSDFLGYTF
TRBV4-2	TRBJ2-2	.	.	TGTGCCAGCAGCCAACCCGGGACAACCACAACCGGGGAGCTGTTTTTT	CASSQPGTTTTGELFF
TRBV5-5	TRBJ1-5	many	.	TGTGCCAGCAGCTTTTTCGGGCAATATAGCAATCAGCCCCAGCATTTT	CASSFFGQYSNQPQHF
TRBV5-1	TRBJ2-3	.	.	TGCGCCAGCAGCCCGGACGGGGAAGGCACAGATACGCAGTATTTT	CASSPDGEGTDTQYF
TRBV28	TRBJ2-6	.	.	TGTGCCAGCAGTTCCAGGGTCCTGGGACAATCCTCTGGGGCCAACGTCCTGACTTTC	CASSSRVLGQSSGANVLTF
TRBV14	TRBJ2-2	many	.	TGTGCCAGCAGCCAAGAATGGTCCGGGGAGCTGTTTTTT	CASSQEWSGELFF
TRBV7-9	TRBJ2-5	.	.	TGTGCCAGCAGCTTAGCTCAGGGGCAACAAGAGACCCAGTACTTC	CASSLAQGQQETQYF
TRBV12-3/TRBV12-4	TRBJ1-3	many	.	TGTGCCAGCAATGCCGGCTCGGGGGTCGTAGACACCATATATTTT	CASNAGSGVVDTIYF
TRBV20-1	TRBJ1-1	many	.	TGCAGTGCTAGTTTCCCAGATTGGGAGAACACTGAAGCTTTCTTT	CSASFPDWENTEAFF
TRBV4-1	TRBJ2-1	few	.	TGCGCCAGCAGCCCGATTGGACGGGACAATGAGCAGTTCTTC	CASSPIGRDNEQFF
TRBV6-2/TRBV6-3	TRBJ1-5	.	.	TGTGCCAGCAGGAAACCAGGGGATAGCAATCAGCCCCAGCATTTT	CASRKPGDSNQPQHF
TRBV10-3	TRBJ2-1	many	TRBD2	TGTGCCATCAGTGATTCGGGGGGGGCAGTCTATGAGCAGTTCTTC	CAISDSGGAVYEQFF
TRBV2	TRBJ1-5	few	.	TGTGCCAGCAGGGGGGACGGGGATCAGCCCCAGCATTTT	CASRGDGDQPQHF
TRBV7-2	TRBJ2-3	many	.	TGTGCCAGCAGCTTAGCGGTAGGGGTCACAGATACGCAGTATTTT	CASSLAVGVTDTQYF
TRBV5-1	TRBJ2-5	.	.	TGCGCCAGCAGCTTGCGGGGGACCACTAACCAAGAGACCCAGTACTTC	CASSLRGTTNQETQYF
TRBV27	TRBJ1-4	few	.	TGTGCCAGCAGAGTTTCCCGGGGGCCAAATGAAAAACTGTTTTTT	CASRVSRGPNEKLFF
TRBV15	TRBJ2-1	many	TRBD1	TGTGCCACCAGCAGAGAAACAGGGGTCGGAGCCTACAATGAGCAGTTCTTC	CATSRETGVGAYNEQFF
TRBV5-1	TRBJ2-4	few	.	TGCGCCAGCCGCCTCGAGTCCGGAAACATTCAGTACTTC	CASRLESGNIQYF
TRBV29-1	TRBJ2-5	.	.	TGCAGCGTTGTGTTCCACCGGGGAGAGACCCAGTACTTC	CSVVFHRGETQYF
TRBV6-1	TRBJ1-2	few	TRBD1	TGTGCCAGCAGTAAACCGGGACAGGGCTATGGCTACACCTTC	CASSKPGQGYGYTF
TRBV2	TRBJ2-1	.	.	TGTGCCAGCAACGACGGATACAATGAGCAGTTCTTC	CASNDGYNEQFF
TRBV7-9	TRBJ2-1	few	.	TGTGCCCCCGACGGGGCGAGCGGAGAGCAGTTCTTC	CAPDGASGEQFF
TRBV11-1	TRBJ2-2	many	TRBD2	TGTGCCAGCACCCTGGGGACTACTAACACCGGGGAGCTGTTTTTT	CASTLGTTNTGELFF